The text below deals with one TCR beta chain. Its antigen is currently unknown. The CDR3 spans 16 residues. V was clipped by 0 bases and J by 3 bases, with 15 bases between them. From germline, CDR1 is LGHNA and CDR2 YNFKEQ. In the sorted-subset replicate PCRs, 200 ng DNA, roughly 29,000 T cell genomes, was used. Data came from immunoSEQ multiplex PCR; TCRdb stores just in-frame clones and leaves some out. This sample has over 2 million clones, with around 90% found just once. The source of the sample is a study of shared clonotypes between healthy human individuals. Regarding the study as a whole: Clonotype sharing across a handful of donors was observed for 4% to 6.5% of naive CD4 clonotypes.

The sample consisted of naive CD4+ T cells from PBMCs. Subset defined: CD45RA+ positively selected. The TCR originated in a man between 18 and 35 years old in good health. Some clones in this sample may be carry-over from other donors' samples. This chain connects TRBV4-2 to TRBJ2-7, with D unclear. CDR3 nucleotide sequence: TGTGCCAGCAGCCAAGAAAGGACGGTGTTGTTCTACGAGCAGTACTTC. Encoded protein: CASSQERTVLFYEQYF.